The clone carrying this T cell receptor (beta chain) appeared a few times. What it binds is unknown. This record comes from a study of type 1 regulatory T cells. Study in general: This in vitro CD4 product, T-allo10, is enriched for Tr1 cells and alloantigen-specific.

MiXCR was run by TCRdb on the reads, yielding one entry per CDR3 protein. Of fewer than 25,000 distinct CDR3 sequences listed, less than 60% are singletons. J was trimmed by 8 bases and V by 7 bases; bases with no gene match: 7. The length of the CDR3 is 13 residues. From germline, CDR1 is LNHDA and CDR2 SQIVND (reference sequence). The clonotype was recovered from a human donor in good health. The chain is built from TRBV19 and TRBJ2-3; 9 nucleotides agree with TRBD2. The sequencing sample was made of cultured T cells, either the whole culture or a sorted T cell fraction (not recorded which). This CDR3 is CASTGTSSSTQYF. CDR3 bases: TGTGCCAGTACAGGGACTAGCAGCAGTACGCAGTATTTT.